A selection of T cell receptor beta chains follows, all from one sample in a study of blood T cell repertoires in COVID-19. TCRdb keeps only in-frame clones here, not all; method: immunoSEQ multiplex PCR. The sample contains 200,000 to 250,000 clones, 85% to 90% of which appear only once. The sample comprised peripheral blood. All receptors derive from a man aged 55-75 years with acute or convalescent COVID-19. CDR3s include the opening cysteine and the closing phenylalanine or tryptophan. D genes are given only for firm matches. The listing skips clone size in some rows; elsewhere it reads once, few, many or a size class.

V	D	length	size	J	DNA	CDR3
TRBV7-8	-	16	-	TRBJ1-5	TGTGCCAGCAGCTCCCCCGGAAAGGGGAGGGATCAGCCCCAGCATTTT	CASSSPGKGRDQPQHF
TRBV24-1	-	14	-	TRBJ2-5	TGTGCCACCAGTGACTGGGCCCCCCAAGAGACCCAGTACTTC	CATSDWAPQETQYF
TRBV5-5	TRBD2	17	-	TRBJ2-7	TGTGCCAGCAGCTTGGAAACTAGCGGGAGGGCCTTCCACGAGCAGTACTTC	CASSLETSGRAFHEQYF
TRBV5-5	-	13	medium-sized	TRBJ2-1	TGTGCCAGCCCGCGGGCAGCCAACAATGAGCAGTTCTTC	CASPRAANNEQFF
TRBV6-2/TRBV6-3	TRBD1	14	few	TRBJ1-1	TGTGCCAGCAGTGACAGGGTTAGAAACACTGAAGCTTTCTTT	CASSDRVRNTEAFF
TRBV19	-	14	-	TRBJ1-5	TGTGCCAGTAGCTCATTCAAGGGGGATCAGCCCCAGCATTTT	CASSSFKGDQPQHF
TRBV24-1	-	15	once	TRBJ2-1	TGTGCCACCAGTGATTCCGGACTACCATACAATGAGCAGTTCTTC	CATSDSGLPYNEQFF
TRBV7-9	-	14	-	TRBJ1-4	TGTGCCAGCAGCTTCGTGCTCCAGAATGAAAAACTGTTTTTT	CASSFVLQNEKLFF
TRBV6-5	-	14	once	TRBJ1-2	TGTGCCAGCAGTTCCCCAGGGGCCTCCTATGGCTACACCTTC	CASSSPGASYGYTF
TRBV2	-	14	-	TRBJ2-1	TGTGCCAGCAGTGGGCTACAGGCATACAATGAGCAGTTCTTC	CASSGLQAYNEQFF
TRBV6-5	TRBD1	15	-	TRBJ2-1	TGTGCCAGCAGTCCAGGACAGGGTGTTGGCAATGAGCAGTTCTTC	CASSPGQGVGNEQFF
TRBV4-3	TRBD1	14	-	TRBJ2-7	TGCGCCAGCAGCCCCCGACAGGGGACGTACGAGCAGTACTTC	CASSPRQGTYEQYF
TRBV6-5	-	15	-	TRBJ2-3	TGTGCCAGCAGCGCTGAGGTTTCTAGCACAGATACGCAGTATTTT	CASSAEVSSTDTQYF
TRBV5-1	-	14	-	TRBJ2-3	TGCGCCAGCAGCTTATCACAGGGCTTGAATACGCAGTATTTT	CASSLSQGLNTQYF
TRBV28	TRBD1	14	-	TRBJ2-7	TGTGCCAGCCGGGGGACAGGGGGCGACTACGAGCAGTACTTC	CASRGTGGDYEQYF
TRBV19	TRBD1	15	-	TRBJ1-3	TGTGCCAGTAGTATCGGACAGGGTGGCGGAAACACCATATATTTT	CASSIGQGGGNTIYF
TRBV10-3	TRBD1	13	-	TRBJ1-5	TGTGCCATCTCAGGGGGATGGGGCCAGCCCCAGCATTTT	CAISGGWGQPQHF
TRBV5-4	TRBD1	15	-	TRBJ1-2	TGTGCCAGCAGACCAGGGGGCGCGGGGTACTATGGCTACACCTTC	CASRPGGAGYYGYTF